Shown below are 3 T cell receptor beta chains from a single sample sequenced in a study of shared clonotypes between healthy human individuals. Measured with immunoSEQ multiplex PCR; TCRdb has only the in-frame clones, and not every one. This table holds approximately 510,000 clones, more than 65% found once. Sample: PBMCs. The receptors stem from a woman aged 40 to 50 in good health. Some clones in this sample may be carry-over from other donors' samples.

This clone was found once. V usage is TRBV10-3 and J usage is TRBJ1-2; D is undetermined. The germline V and J ends were trimmed by 10 bases and 3 bases, with 12 bases remaining between them. The CDR3 is 12 amino acids. Per the germline V gene, CDR1 is ENHRY and CDR2 is SYGVKD. CDR3 coding DNA: TGTGCCACAAGGCTCGGGGACTATGGCTACACCTTC. The encoded protein is CATRLGDYGYTF.

DNA for the CDR3: TGCGCCAGCAGTGAGGGCCTGTCGGACACTGAAGCTTTCTTT. Translated, it gives CASSEGLSDTEAFF. The gene calls are TRBV10-2 and TRBJ1-1; D unresolved. Per germline, CDR1 WSHSY and CDR2 SAAADI. Trimming left V 2 bases short and J 3 bases short, with 10 bases between. The CDR3 runs to 14 residues.

The chain employs TRBV7-3 and TRBJ2-7; TRBD2 matches 7 bases. The CDR3 covers 14 residues. The V and J ends lost 2 bases and 4 bases, in that order; junction bases with no gene match: 5. Germline CDR1 is SGHTA and CDR2 is FQGTGA. The CDR3 here is CASSLDSGTYEQYF. In DNA form, the CDR3 reads TGTGCCAGCAGCTTAGACAGCGGGACGTACGAGCAGTACTTC.